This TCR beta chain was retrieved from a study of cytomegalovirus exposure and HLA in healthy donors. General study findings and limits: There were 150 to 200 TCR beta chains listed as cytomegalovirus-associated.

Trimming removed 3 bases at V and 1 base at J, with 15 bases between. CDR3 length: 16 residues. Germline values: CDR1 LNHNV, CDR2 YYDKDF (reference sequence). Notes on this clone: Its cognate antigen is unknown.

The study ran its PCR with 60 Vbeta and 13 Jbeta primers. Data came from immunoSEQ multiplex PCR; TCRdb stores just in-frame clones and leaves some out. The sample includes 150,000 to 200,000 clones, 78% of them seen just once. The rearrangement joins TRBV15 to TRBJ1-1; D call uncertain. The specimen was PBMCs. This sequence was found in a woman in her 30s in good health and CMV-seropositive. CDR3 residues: CATSRPIAGGNTEAFF. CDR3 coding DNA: TGTGCCACCAGCAGGCCAATCGCCGGAGGGAACACTGAAGCTTTCTTT.